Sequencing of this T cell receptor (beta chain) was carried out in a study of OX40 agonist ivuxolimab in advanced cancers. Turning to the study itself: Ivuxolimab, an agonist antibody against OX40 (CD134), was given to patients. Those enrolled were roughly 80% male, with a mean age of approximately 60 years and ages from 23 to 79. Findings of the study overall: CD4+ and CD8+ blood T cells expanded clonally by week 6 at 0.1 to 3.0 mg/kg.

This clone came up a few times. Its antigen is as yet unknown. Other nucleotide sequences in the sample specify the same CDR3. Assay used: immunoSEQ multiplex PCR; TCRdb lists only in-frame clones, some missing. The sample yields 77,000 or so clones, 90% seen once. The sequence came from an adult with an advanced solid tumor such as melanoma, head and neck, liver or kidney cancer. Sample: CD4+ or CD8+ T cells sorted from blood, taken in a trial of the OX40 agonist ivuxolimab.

This chain's CDR3 is CASSLASGTYNEQFF. For the CDR3, the DNA is TGTGCCAGCAGCTTAGCTAGCGGTACCTACAATGAGCAGTTCTTC. The V call is TRBV7-2, the J call TRBJ2-1; D might be TRBD2 (6 bases). Germline V gene sequence: CDR1 SGHTA, CDR2 FQGNSA. This CDR3 has 15 amino acids. V dropped 0 bases and J dropped 2 bases, with 8 bases sitting between them.